The 11 T cell receptor beta chains in this list originate from one sample, sequenced in a study of blood T cell repertoires in COVID-19. Sequenced by immunoSEQ multiplex PCR; TCRdb stores in-frame clones only, minus some. Of 150,000 or so clones listed, around 90% are singletons. Sequences were obtained from PBMCs or T cells enriched from blood (not recorded which). These receptors were obtained from a woman aged 35 to 49 who had been exposed to COVID-19.

The chain combines TRBV11-2 with TRBJ2-3, with 10 bases identical to TRBD1. Germline CDR1 is SGHAT and CDR2 is FQNNGV. The CDR3 runs 15 residues. V shed 4 bases and J 3 bases; nucleotides not matched to a gene: 4. The CDR3 loop reads CASSSDRGRTDTQYF. CDR3 nucleotides: TGTGCCAGCAGCTCGGACAGGGGGAGGACAGATACGCAGTATTTT.

The chain employs TRBV7-6 and TRBJ2-5; D perhaps matches TRBD1 (7 bases). Trimming cost V 1 base and J 6 bases, with 18 bases left between them. The CDR3 runs 16 residues. Germline V gene sequence: CDR1 SGHVS, CDR2 FNYEAQ. The CDR3 DNA follows: TGTGCCAGCAGCTTAGGGCTCGGAGGGGGCGGAAAGACCCAGTACTTC. Translating it yields CASSLGLGGGGKTQYF.

V and J are TRBV25-1 and TRBJ1-4; TRBD1 matches at 11 bases. The V gene end was trimmed by 5 bases and the J gene end by 8 bases; junction bases not matched to a gene: 4. The CDR3 consists of 14 residues. Germline V lookup: CDR1 MGHDK, CDR2 SYGVNS. The CDR3 coding sequence is TGTGCCAGCAGTTCCGGGACAGGGGGGGAAAAACTGTTTTTT. Translating it yields CASSSGTGGEKLFF. The full variable domain, completed using reference TRBV25-1 and TRBJ1-4, is EADIYQTPRYLVIGTGKKITLECSQTMGHDKMYWYQQDPGMELHLIHYSYGVNSTEKGDLSSESTVSRIRTEHFPLTLESARPSHTSQYLCASSSGTGGEKLFFGSGTQLSVL.

This clone was counted between two and nine times. The chain carries TRBV5-6 and TRBJ1-2; 8 positions agree with TRBD1. Trimming cost V 6 bases and J 4 bases; bases outside gene matches: 5. The CDR3 is made up of 13 amino acids. The V gene's germline CDR1 is SGHDT and CDR2 YYEEEE. CDR3 coding DNA: TGTGCCAGCAATTTCCAGGGGGCCTATGGCTACACCTTC. The encoded protein is CASNFQGAYGYTF.

The genes are TRBV9 and TRBJ1-3, with D uncertain. Germline-derived CDR1 and CDR2 are SGDLS and YYNGEE. This CDR3 is 15 amino acids long. V lost 0 bases and J 2 bases, leaving 9 bases between the germline ends. CDR3 protein: CASSVATRAGNTIYF. Written as DNA, the CDR3 is TGTGCCAGCAGCGTAGCTACCCGGGCTGGAAACACCATATATTTT.

This clone has just a few counts. The V gene is TRBV18, the J gene TRBJ2-7, with 8 bases matching TRBD2. This CDR3 has 15 amino acids. CDR1 is KGHSH, CDR2 LQKENI, per germline. Unmatched junction bases numbered 11, after V lost 3 bases and J lost 7 bases. Here the CDR3 DNA reads TGTGCCAGCTCACCTGAAGCGGGAGTTTGGCAAGAGCAGTACTTC. Its protein product is CASSPEAGVWQEQYF.

The chain is built from TRBV5-8 and TRBJ2-1, with 8 bases lining up with TRBD2. The V gene's germline CDR1 is SGHTS and CDR2 YDEGEE. V gave up 5 bases and J gave up 5 bases; unmatched junction bases: 12. The CDR3 has 16 residues. The DNA of the CDR3 is TGTGCCAGCAGTCGCGCGGGACTAGGTCAAAACAATGAGCAGTTCTTC. Translating it yields CASSRAGLGQNNEQFF.

V gene TRBV5-4 combines with J gene TRBJ1-4; TRBD1 aligns across 7 bases. Losses at the gene ends were 2 bases for V and 4 bases for J; bases not matched to a gene: 2. From germline, CDR1 is SGHNT and CDR2 YYREEE (reference sequence). This CDR3 is 14 amino acids long. CDR3 DNA sequence: TGTGCCAGCAGCTTACAGGGGATTAATGAAAAACTGTTTTTT. Residues: CASSLQGINEKLFF.

V usage is TRBV5-5 and J usage is TRBJ1-1; D uncertain. In germline, CDR1 is SGHKS, CDR2 YYEKEE (reference sequence). The CDR3 has 15 amino acids. V was shortened by 1 base and J by 0 bases, with 10 bases between the two germline ends. CDR3 coding DNA: TGTGCCAGCAGCTTGAGGCGCGGTATGAACACTGAAGCTTTCTTT. This codes for CASSLRRGMNTEAFF.

The gene calls are TRBV4-1 and TRBJ1-4; D may be TRBD1 (5 bases). Germline V CDR1 and CDR2: MGHRA, YSYEKL. V lost 2 bases and J lost 12, with 16 bases in between. This CDR3 comprises 14 residues. The CDR3 here is CASSQPIRDSQLFF. The CDR3 DNA sequence: TGCGCCAGCAGCCAACCCATCCGGGACTCCCAACTGTTTTTT.

This chain connects TRBV5-1 to TRBJ2-7, with D possibly TRBD2 on 5 matching bases. Trimming cost V 5 bases and J 3 bases, with 18 bases left between them. Per germline, CDR1 SGHRS and CDR2 YFSETQ. CDR3 length: 15 residues. Here the CDR3 reads CASRLASTNNYEQYF. The CDR3, as DNA: TGCGCCAGCAGGTTAGCTAGCACGAACAACTACGAGCAGTACTTC.